The rows below give T cell receptor beta chains drawn from one sample of a study of response to subunit inactivated influenza vaccine. TCRdb reprocessed the RT-PCR reads with MiXCR, giving one entry per CDR3 protein. Among about 500,000 distinct CDR3 sequences, 16% were seen once, and the ten largest hold roughly 3%. The sequencing used CD4+ T cells sorted from PBMCs, collected less than 30 months after vaccination. The receptors were gathered from a man aged 50-75 years who received an inactivated influenza vaccine. Both conserved end residues are part of each CDR3. The order of the fields is V gene, clone size, J gene, D gene, CDR3 protein, CDR3 DNA. The D gene is left open where the match is weak. Size values are once, few and many counts, or a class for expanded clones, and some rows have none.

V: TRBV29-1; size: -; J: TRBJ1-1; D: -; CDR3: CSVEDRADTEAFF; DNA: TGCAGCGTTGAAGACAGGGCGGACACTGAAGCTTTCTTT
V: TRBV12-3/TRBV12-4; size: many; J: TRBJ1-1; D: -; CDR3: CASSRTENTEAFF; DNA: TGTGCCAGCAGCCGGACAGAGAACACTGAAGCTTTCTTT
V: TRBV5-1; size: few; J: TRBJ2-1; D: -; CDR3: CASSSGGASNEQFF; DNA: TGCGCCAGCAGCTCTGGGGGCGCCTCCAATGAGCAGTTCTTC
V: TRBV4-3; size: -; J: TRBJ2-7; D: -; CDR3: CASSQERRGPLYEQYF; DNA: TGCGCCAGCAGCCAAGAGAGACGGGGGCCGTTGTACGAGCAGTACTTC
V: TRBV4-3; size: few; J: TRBJ2-3; D: TRBD2; CDR3: CASSQDRLAGAPGADTQYF; DNA: TGCGCCAGCAGCCAAGATCGTCTAGCGGGGGCTCCGGGGGCAGATACGCAGTATTTT
V: TRBV28; size: -; J: TRBJ2-7; D: TRBD1; CDR3: CASSSPGQGKTYEQYF; DNA: TGTGCCAGCAGTTCACCGGGACAGGGGAAGACCTACGAGCAGTACTTC
V: TRBV25-1; size: few; J: TRBJ2-1; D: TRBD2; CDR3: CASSDSGTSGSDEQFF; DNA: TGTGCCAGCAGTGATTCCGGGACTAGCGGGAGTGATGAGCAGTTCTTC
V: TRBV2; size: many; J: TRBJ2-7; D: TRBD2; CDR3: CASSASGRASYEQYF; DNA: TGTGCCAGCAGTGCAAGCGGGAGGGCCTCGTACGAGCAGTACTTC
V: TRBV9; size: -; J: TRBJ2-5; D: -; CDR3: CASSVGRGPGETQYF; DNA: TGTGCCAGCAGCGTAGGTAGAGGGCCCGGGGAGACCCAGTACTTC
V: TRBV7-2; size: many; J: TRBJ2-4; D: TRBD2; CDR3: CASSFGAGVNIQYF; DNA: TGTGCCAGCAGCTTTGGGGCGGGAGTAAACATTCAGTACTTC
V: TRBV20-1; size: -; J: TRBJ2-5; D: -; CDR3: CSAPRLVSTKETQYF; DNA: TGCAGTGCTCCCAGACTAGTCAGTACCAAAGAGACCCAGTACTTC
V: TRBV30; size: -; J: TRBJ1-1; D: -; CDR3: CAWIQRMNTEAFF; DNA: TGTGCCTGGATACAGAGAATGAACACTGAAGCTTTCTTT
V: TRBV5-4; size: -; J: TRBJ2-7; D: -; CDR3: CASSFGGRTYEQYF; DNA: TGTGCCAGCAGCTTTGGGGGGCGAACCTACGAGCAGTACTTC
V: TRBV4-1; size: -; J: TRBJ1-6; D: -; CDR3: CASSQVLAGFINSPLHF; DNA: TGCGCCAGCAGCCAAGTCCTGGCCGGGTTCATCAATTCACCCCTCCACTTT
V: TRBV28; size: -; J: TRBJ2-7; D: TRBD1; CDR3: CASSFIRPRGTGSHEQYF; DNA: TGTGCCAGCAGTTTTATCCGTCCTCGTGGGACAGGGTCCCACGAGCAGTACTTC
V: TRBV3-1; size: few; J: TRBJ1-1; D: -; CDR3: CASSQGSAPEAFF; DNA: TGTGCCAGCAGCCAAGGGAGCGCTCCTGAAGCTTTCTTT
V: TRBV4-3; size: few; J: TRBJ1-4; D: TRBD1; CDR3: CASSQAQGWGEKLFF; DNA: TGCGCCAGCAGCCAAGCACAGGGGTGGGGAGAAAAACTGTTTTTT
V: TRBV11-1; size: -; J: TRBJ2-2; D: TRBD2; CDR3: CASSRDRGVGGNTGELFF; DNA: TGTGCCAGCAGCCGCGATCGGGGGGTAGGAGGTAACACCGGGGAGCTGTTTTTT
V: TRBV29-1; size: few; J: TRBJ2-3; D: -; CDR3: CSVGLGGTDTQYF; DNA: TGCAGCGTTGGACTAGGGGGTACAGATACGCAGTATTTT
V: TRBV6-1; size: -; J: TRBJ2-7; D: -; CDR3: CASSEWQNYEQYF; DNA: TGTGCCAGCAGTGAATGGCAGAACTACGAGCAGTACTTC
V: TRBV5-1; size: -; J: TRBJ1-4; D: -; CDR3: CASRRDTEGEKLFF; DNA: TGCGCCAGCAGAAGAGACACGGAGGGTGAAAAACTGTTTTTT
V: TRBV6-2/TRBV6-3; size: -; J: TRBJ1-5; D: -; CDR3: CASSSLTASQPQHF; DNA: TGTGCCAGCAGTTCCCTGACAGCGTCTCAGCCCCAGCATTTT
V: TRBV4-3; size: -; J: TRBJ2-7; D: TRBD2; CDR3: CASSPASGRGNEQYF; DNA: TGCGCCAGCAGCCCTGCTAGCGGGAGGGGAAACGAGCAGTACTTC
V: TRBV28; size: -; J: TRBJ2-3; D: -; CDR3: CASSPPSGVADTQYF; DNA: TGTGCCAGCAGCCCACCTTCAGGGGTAGCAGATACGCAGTATTTT
V: TRBV5-6; size: many; J: TRBJ2-5; D: -; CDR3: CASSLDRVEETQYF; DNA: TGTGCCAGCAGCTTGGACAGGGTGGAAGAGACCCAGTACTTC
V: TRBV5-1; size: -; J: TRBJ1-1; D: TRBD1; CDR3: CASSPRQGPSTEAFF; DNA: TGCGCCAGCAGCCCTAGACAGGGGCCGAGCACTGAAGCTTTCTTT
V: TRBV10-3; size: -; J: TRBJ1-5; D: -; CDR3: CAIGSTEDANQPQHF; DNA: TGTGCCATCGGTAGCACCGAAGACGCCAATCAGCCCCAGCATTTT
V: TRBV6-1; size: -; J: TRBJ2-1; D: TRBD2; CDR3: CASSVPGLAGGQQFF; DNA: TGTGCCAGCAGTGTTCCGGGACTAGCGGGGGGGCAGCAGTTCTTC
V: TRBV5-1; size: -; J: TRBJ1-1; D: -; CDR3: CASSLDGAANTEAFF; DNA: TGCGCCAGCAGCTTGGACGGGGCCGCGAACACTGAAGCTTTCTTT
V: TRBV6-5; size: -; J: TRBJ2-2; D: -; CDR3: CASSYSGGQTGELFF; DNA: TGTGCCAGCAGTTACTCCGGGGGTCAAACCGGGGAGCTGTTTTTT
V: TRBV5-1; size: few; J: TRBJ1-2; D: -; CDR3: CASSLDRFKDYGYTF; DNA: TGCGCCAGCAGCTTGGACAGGTTTAAGGACTATGGCTACACCTTC
V: TRBV10-3; size: few; J: TRBJ1-1; D: TRBD1; CDR3: CAISESRGTALNTEAFF; DNA: TGTGCCATCAGTGAGTCTAGAGGGACAGCCCTGAACACTGAAGCTTTCTTT
V: TRBV19; size: -; J: TRBJ2-3; D: TRBD2; CDR3: CASSNSRLAVFTDTQYF; DNA: TGTGCCAGTAGTAACTCCAGACTAGCGGTCTTCACAGATACGCAGTATTTT
V: TRBV20-1; size: few; J: TRBJ2-3; D: -; CDR3: CSASSTSTDTQYF; DNA: TGCAGTGCTAGCTCCACTAGCACAGATACGCAGTATTTT
V: TRBV29-1; size: few; J: TRBJ1-1; D: TRBD1; CDR3: CSADRGRGTEAFF; DNA: TGCAGCGCTGACAGGGGTCGGGGCACTGAAGCTTTCTTT
V: TRBV3-1; size: few; J: TRBJ2-3; D: -; CDR3: CASSPTEIVWRTDTQYF; DNA: TGTGCCAGCAGCCCAACCGAGATCGTTTGGCGCACAGATACGCAGTATTTT
V: TRBV2; size: -; J: TRBJ2-5; D: TRBD2; CDR3: CASSGREPQETQYF; DNA: TGTGCCAGCAGTGGGCGGGAGCCTCAAGAGACCCAGTACTTC
V: TRBV7-2; size: -; J: TRBJ2-5; D: TRBD2; CDR3: CASSLRTLAGGKETQYF; DNA: TGTGCCAGCAGCTTAAGAACGCTAGCGGGAGGAAAAGAGACCCAGTACTTC
V: TRBV11-2; size: few; J: TRBJ2-7; D: -; CDR3: CASSRNRVEQYF; DNA: TGTGCCAGCAGCAGAAACAGGGTCGAGCAGTACTTC
V: TRBV20-1; size: -; J: TRBJ2-7; D: TRBD2; CDR3: CSARDLTSGGYEQYF; DNA: TGCAGTGCTAGAGATTTAACTAGCGGGGGTTACGAGCAGTACTTC
V: TRBV12-3/TRBV12-4; size: few; J: TRBJ1-1; D: -; CDR3: CASSETGRAFF; DNA: TGTGCCAGCAGCGAAACAGGGAGGGCTTTCTTT
V: TRBV12-3/TRBV12-4; size: -; J: TRBJ2-3; D: TRBD2; CDR3: CASSLGTSGDTQYF; DNA: TGTGCCAGCAGTTTAGGGACTAGCGGGGATACGCAGTATTTT
V: TRBV10-2; size: many; J: TRBJ2-2; D: -; CDR3: CASSDQHRGRELFF; DNA: TGCGCCAGCAGTGATCAGCACCGGGGACGAGAGCTGTTTTTT
V: TRBV20-1; size: few; J: TRBJ2-7; D: TRBD1; CDR3: CSATAGTGAYEQYF; DNA: TGCAGTGCGACGGCCGGGACAGGGGCCTACGAGCAGTACTTC
V: TRBV7-8; size: -; J: TRBJ1-2; D: TRBD1; CDR3: CASSRGQGIGYTF; DNA: TGTGCCAGCAGCCGAGGACAGGGAATTGGCTACACCTTC
V: TRBV6-2/TRBV6-3; size: many; J: TRBJ1-5; D: -; CDR3: CASRTNLKRGAGGNQPQHF; DNA: TGTGCCAGCAGAACTAACCTCAAACGAGGGGCAGGGGGCAATCAGCCCCAGCATTTT
V: TRBV29-1; size: few; J: TRBJ2-3; D: -; CDR3: CSSSLSTDTQYF; DNA: TGCAGCTCCTCCCTTAGCACAGATACGCAGTATTTT
V: TRBV6-5; size: few; J: TRBJ2-3; D: TRBD1; CDR3: CASSLLRDRGRTDTQYF; DNA: TGTGCCAGCAGTTTACTCAGGGACAGGGGACGCACAGATACGCAGTATTTT
V: TRBV4-1; size: -; J: TRBJ2-7; D: TRBD1; CDR3: CASSQGQGRVEQYF; DNA: TGCGCCAGCAGCCAGGGACAGGGTAGGGTCGAGCAGTACTTC
V: TRBV12-3/TRBV12-4; size: few; J: TRBJ1-2; D: -; CDR3: CASSLVTGSLNYGYTF; DNA: TGTGCCAGCAGTTTAGTAACAGGTTCCCTGAACTATGGCTACACCTTC
V: TRBV10-3; size: few; J: TRBJ2-2; D: -; CDR3: CAISEGHGGELFF; DNA: TGTGCCATCAGTGAGGGTCACGGCGGGGAGCTGTTTTTT
V: TRBV5-6; size: many; J: TRBJ2-2; D: -; CDR3: CASSLGARADTGELFF; DNA: TGTGCCAGCAGCTTGGGAGCCAGGGCGGACACCGGGGAGCTGTTTTTT
V: TRBV5-1; size: -; J: TRBJ2-5; D: -; CDR3: CASSPGSHETQYF; DNA: TGCGCCAGCAGTCCGGGTAGTCATGAGACCCAGTACTTC
V: TRBV12-3/TRBV12-4; size: many; J: TRBJ2-1; D: TRBD1; CDR3: CASGRTGNEQFF; DNA: TGTGCCAGCGGAAGGACAGGCAATGAGCAGTTCTTC
V: TRBV9; size: -; J: TRBJ2-3; D: -; CDR3: CASSVGGGDTQYF; DNA: TGTGCCAGCAGCGTAGGCGGTGGAGATACGCAGTATTTT
V: TRBV5-1; size: -; J: TRBJ1-1; D: TRBD1; CDR3: CASRSTPGQGGTEAFF; DNA: TGCGCCAGCCGCTCGACCCCGGGACAGGGAGGTACTGAAGCTTTCTTT
V: TRBV5-6; size: many; J: TRBJ1-1; D: -; CDR3: CASSLDWLNTEAFF; DNA: TGTGCCAGCAGCTTGGATTGGTTGAACACTGAAGCTTTCTTT